The next 20 T cell receptor beta chains were all read from a single sample in a study of Tregs in tolerant kidney transplant recipients. Related graft donors supplied nonmyeloablative bone marrow transplants, and mixed chimerism was transient. TCRdb's copy holds only in-frame clones and misses some; the assay was immunoSEQ multiplex PCR. The data hold more than 90,000 clones, with over 85% observed a single time. Sequenced material: CD4+ T cells from blood (PBMCs), taken 12 months after the transplant. These receptors originate from a human patient who received a combined kidney and bone marrow transplant. A share of the T cells may be of graft donor origin.

The chain joins TRBV7-3 to TRBJ1-2; 7 bases are a match to TRBD1. V trimming: 5 bases; J trimming: 7 bases; junction bases outside the gene matches: 7. The CDR3 length is 13 residues. The germline V gene encodes CDR1 SGHTA and CDR2 FQGTGA. Written as DNA, the CDR3 is TGTGCCAGCAGCACCCGGACAGGCTCTGGCTACACCTTC. Translating it yields CASSTRTGSGYTF.

This clone showed up just a few times. V and J are TRBV14 and TRBJ2-7; TRBD1 matches 9 bases. This CDR3 region has 18 residues. V shed 4 bases and J 4 bases; nucleotides not matched to a gene: 17. Germline V gives CDR1 SGHDN, CDR2 FVKESK. The CDR3 coding sequence is TGTGCCAGCAGCCGCCTCCGGGACAGGGACGAGGCGTGGTACGAGCAGTACTTC. As protein: CASSRLRDRDEAWYEQYF. Full variable domain (remainder filled in from reference TRBV14 and TRBJ2-7): EAGVTQFPSHSVIEKGQTVTLRCDPISGHDNLYWYRRVMGKEIKFLLHFVKESKQDESGMPNNRFLAERTGGTYSTLKVQPAELEDSGVYFCASSRLRDRDEAWYEQYFGPGTRLTVT.

The V and J genes are TRBV6-6 and TRBJ2-1; a weak D match, TRBD1 (6 bases). This CDR3 contains 16 residues. Germline CDR1 MNHNY, CDR2 SVGAGI (reference sequence). Trimming took 2 bases from V and 4 from J, leaving 15 bases between them. In DNA, the CDR3 is TGTGCCAGCAGTTACCCGCCGGGACAAAAATACAATGAGCAGTTCTTC. It is translated as CASSYPPGQKYNEQFF.

The chain links TRBV7-8 to TRBJ2-5, with 9 bases lining up with TRBD1. J lost 5 bases, V lost 5 bases, and 6 bases had no gene match. Germline assignment: CDR1 SGHVS and CDR2 FQNEAQ. This CDR3 has 14 amino acids. The CDR3 sequence: CASSDRGELETQYF. In DNA, the CDR3 is TGTGCCAGCAGCGACAGGGGGGAATTGGAGACCCAGTACTTC.

The gene calls are TRBV10-1 and TRBJ2-1; 12 nucleotides agree with TRBD2. Germline V gene data show CDR1 as WNHNN and CDR2 as SYGVQD (reference sequence). V dropped 9 bases and J dropped 6; count of bases not matched to a gene: 6. This CDR3 has 14 residues. CDR3 sequence (DNA): TGCGCCAGTACCGGACTAGCGGGGACCAATGAGCAGTTCTTC. Amino acid sequence: CASTGLAGTNEQFF.

The chain employs TRBV7-8 and TRBJ1-2; D is unresolved. The CDR3 runs to 14 residues. Germline CDR1 and CDR2: SGHVS and FQNEAQ. Trimming cost V 1 base and J 1 base, with 7 bases left between them. CDR3 residues: CASSLVPSNYGYTF. The CDR3 nucleotides read TGTGCCAGCAGCTTAGTCCCGAGTAACTATGGCTACACCTTC.

The chain carries TRBV11-2 and TRBJ1-1; D not certain. Trimming stripped 2 bases from V and 3 bases from J, with 7 bases between. From germline, CDR1 is SGHAT and CDR2 FQNNGV. The CDR3 loop spans 13 amino acids. For the CDR3, the DNA is TGTGCCAGCAGCTTAAACAGAGACACTGAAGCTTTCTTT. Encoded protein: CASSLNRDTEAFF.

The chain joins TRBV10-3 to TRBJ2-7, with 11 bases fitting TRBD2. V trimming: 8 bases; J trimming: 2 bases; junction bases outside the gene matches: 2. In germline, CDR1 is ENHRY, CDR2 SYGVKD. This CDR3 contains 13 residues. The DNA for the CDR3 is TGTGCCATCGGGACTAGCGGTACCTACGAGCAGTACTTC. Translating gives CAIGTSGTYEQYF.

The chain uses TRBV5-4 and TRBJ2-2; 8 bases line up with TRBD1. J gave up 5 bases and V 0 bases, and 6 bases lay outside the gene matches. Per the germline V gene, CDR1 is SGHNT and CDR2 is YYREEE (reference sequence). CDR3 length: 16 amino acids. CDR3 loop: CASSLDPGGVTGELFF. CDR3 DNA sequence: TGTGCCAGCAGCTTGGATCCAGGGGGCGTGACCGGGGAGCTGTTTTTT.

CDR3 protein: CATRLAGGPSSQYF. The CDR3 bases are TGTGCCACCAGACTAGCGGGAGGGCCTAGCAGCCAGTACTTC. The genes are TRBV19 and TRBJ2-5; 14 bases map to TRBD2. Germline CDR1 LNHDA, CDR2 SQIVND (reference sequence). J gave up 10 bases and V 10 bases, and 11 bases lay outside the gene matches. CDR3 length: 14 amino acids.

The rearrangement joins TRBV25-1 to TRBJ2-1, with D perhaps matching TRBD1 (6 bases). With 11 bases removed from V and 7 bases from J, the gap between germline ends came to 18 bases. The germline V gene has CDR1 MGHDK and CDR2 SYGVNS. There are 13 residues in the CDR3. The CDR3 loop is CAGGGRLGNEQFF. In nucleotides, the CDR3 is TGTGCCGGGGGCGGTAGACTGGGAAATGAGCAGTTCTTC.

The table lists this clone with a count of one. CDR3 amino acids: CASSMGQGAYYGYTF. In DNA form, the CDR3 reads TGTGCCAGTAGTATGGGACAGGGGGCGTATTATGGCTACACCTTC. The genes are TRBV19 and TRBJ1-2, with 12 positions matching TRBD1. Germline V gives CDR1 LNHDA, CDR2 SQIVND (reference sequence). The length of the CDR3 is 15 residues. J was trimmed by 5 bases and V by 3 bases; bases with no gene match: 4.

The V gene is TRBV4-1, the J gene TRBJ1-5, with TRBD1 identical over 9 bases. The V gene end was trimmed by 3 bases and the J gene end by 6 bases; junction bases not matched to a gene: 9. CDR1 is MGHRA and CDR2 is YSYEKL in the germline V gene. The length of the CDR3 is 16 residues. The CDR3 sequence is CASSHDYRGQGQPQHF. The CDR3 DNA sequence: TGCGCCAGCAGCCATGATTACAGGGGGCAGGGTCAGCCCCAGCATTTT.

This clone is a singleton in its sample. The V and J genes are TRBV6-5 and TRBJ2-7; perhaps TRBD1 as D (6 bases). This CDR3 has 11 residues. V was trimmed by 10 bases and J by 1 base, leaving 8 bases between them. Germline CDR1 and CDR2: MNHEY and SVGAGI. CDR3 sequence: CATGQSYEQYF. The CDR3 DNA sequence: TGTGCCACCGGACAGTCCTACGAGCAGTACTTC.

CDR3 nucleotide sequence: TGCGCCAGCAGCCAAGAACAGGGTTTTGGATCAGAGACCCAGTACTTC. It yields the protein CASSQEQGFGSETQYF. The gene calls are TRBV4-3 and TRBJ2-5; a possible D gene is TRBD1 (6 bases). The CDR3 is 16 residues long. V was cut by 0 bases and J by 4 bases, with 15 bases left in between. CDR1 and CDR2 (germline): LGHNA, YSLEER.

The chain employs TRBV9 and TRBJ2-1, with 10 bases identical to TRBD2. This CDR3 has 21 amino acids. The V gene's germline CDR1 is SGDLS and CDR2 YYNGEE. Trimming took 4 bases from V and 6 from J; bases not matched to a gene: 25. For the CDR3, the DNA is TGTGCCAGCAGCTTGAGAGACCTGACGAGTAAAGCGGGAGGGGAGGGCAATGAGCAGTTCTTC. Translating gives CASSLRDLTSKAGGEGNEQFF.

The chain couples TRBV6-5 to TRBJ2-1; 11 nucleotides align to TRBD2. The CDR3 has 15 amino acids. The germline V gene has CDR1 MNHEY and CDR2 SVGAGI. V lost 4 bases and J lost 5; bases outside the gene matches: 4. The CDR3 loop reads CASSSLAGGHNEQFF. Written as DNA, the CDR3 is TGTGCCAGCAGTTCATTAGCGGGGGGGCACAATGAGCAGTTCTTC.

The chain joins TRBV12-5 to TRBJ2-1, with 9 bases that match TRBD2. CDR1 LGHNT and CDR2 FRNRAP come from the germline V gene. This CDR3 is 15 amino acids long. Unmatched junction bases numbered 11, after V lost 4 bases and J lost 10 bases. CDR3 nucleotides: TGTGCTAGTGGTTCTCCCCTAGCGGGACCGAGAGAGCAGTTCTTC. Protein product: CASGSPLAGPREQFF. Supplemented by reference TRBV12-5 and TRBJ2-1, the full variable domain reads DARVTQTPRHKVTEMGQEVTMRCQPILGHNTVFWYRQTMMQGLELLAYFRNRAPLDDSGMPKDRFSAEMPDATLATLKIQPSEPRDSAVYFCASGSPLAGPREQFFGPGTRLTVL.

This sequence joins TRBV4-2 and TRBJ2-3, with 9 bases aligning to TRBD2. The CDR3 runs to 17 residues. V gave up 4 bases and J gave up 5 bases; unmatched junction bases: 13. CDR1 and CDR2 (germline): LGHNA, YNFKEQ. The CDR3 loop reads CASSPGLAGGPGDTQYF. The CDR3 DNA reads as TGTGCCAGCAGCCCAGGGCTGGCGGGAGGGCCGGGAGATACGCAGTATTTT.

V is TRBV28 and J is TRBJ1-1, with D possibly being TRBD1 (5 bases). There are 17 residues in the CDR3. The germline V gene encodes CDR1 MDHEN and CDR2 SYDVKM. V was clipped by 2 bases and J by 3 bases, with 19 bases between them. The CDR3 protein is CASSLTKGSVWYTEAFF. The CDR3 nucleotides are TGTGCCAGCAGTTTAACGAAGGGGTCGGTTTGGTACACTGAAGCTTTCTTT.